This passage covers 23 T cell receptor beta chains from one sample sequenced in a study of T-cell reconstitution after alpha-beta-depleted transplantation in children (dated by TCRdb to 2016 to 2017). Receptors were amplified or captured by PCR. The instrument given in TCRdb is Illumina HiSeq 2500. TCR libraries were prepared with molecular barcoding, using unique molecular identifiers to normalize TCRbeta repertoire quantification. Using fastp at Q25 and MiXCR, TCRdb reprocessed the public reads and kept productive beta chains. Under each unique CDR3 protein, matching rows form one entry showing the most common genes and DNA. In all, the sample holds around 380,000 distinct CDR3 sequences, and under 13% of those were seen once. 4.5% to 6.5% of the sample is held by the ten biggest clonotypes. The sequencing here drew on PBMCs from the stem cell graft donor, taken from the stem cell graft. These receptors originate from a human donor who donated a stem cell graft to a child with acute myeloid leukemia.

This clonotype has only a few counts. V and J are TRBV20-1 and TRBJ1-1, with D uncertain. The CDR3 runs 14 residues. The germline CDR1 and CDR2 sequences are DFQATT and SNEGSKA (reference sequence). The V and J ends lost 6 bases and 3 bases respectively, with 17 bases between them. The CDR3 DNA reads as TGCAGTGCCGCCGCTGAACACATCTACACTGAAGCTTTCTTT. It specifies CSAAAEHIYTEAFF.

This rearrangement joins TRBV7-2 to TRBJ2-5; TRBD2 might be the D (6 bases). Germline V gene data show CDR1 as SGHTA and CDR2 as FQGNSA. The CDR3 sequence is 13 residues long. The V gene lost 10 bases and the J gene lost 3 bases, with 15 bases spanning the gap. The DNA for the CDR3 is TGTGCCATCCTCCTGGGGGGTGAAGAGACCCAGTACTTC. Residues: CAILLGGEETQYF.

This clonotype appeared a few times. The J gene is TRBJ2-1, the V gene TRBV10-3; 16 nucleotides agree with TRBD2. V shed 0 bases and J 8 bases; nucleotides not matched to a gene: 10. In germline, CDR1 is ENHRY, CDR2 SYGVKD. This CDR3 region has 19 residues. The CDR3 loop is CAISESQGLAGGPRDEQFF. The CDR3 DNA follows: TGTGCCATCAGTGAGTCGCAGGGACTAGCGGGAGGGCCCAGAGATGAGCAGTTCTTC.

The chain is built from TRBV27 and TRBJ2-7; D may be TRBD1 or TRBD2 (5 bases each). V was trimmed by 6 bases and J by 0 bases, leaving 12 bases between them. Germline lookup yields CDR1 MNHEY and CDR2 SMNVEV (reference sequence). The length of the CDR3 is 14 residues. Written as DNA, the CDR3 is TGTGCCAGCAGGAGGGGTGGTAGCTCCTACGAGCAGTACTTC. It is translated as CASRRGGSSYEQYF.

The chain carries TRBV29-1 and TRBJ2-7, with TRBD2 as a possible D gene (5 bases). The CDR3 sequence is 14 residues long. V gave up 6 bases and J gave up 4 bases, with 19 bases separating them. CDR1 and CDR2 (germline): SQVTM, ANQGSEA. The CDR3 spells CSVGLGVPLYEQYF. CDR3 nucleotides: TGCAGCGTCGGTCTGGGAGTGCCGTTATACGAGCAGTACTTC.

In this sample, this clonotype turned up many times. The chain carries TRBV5-1 and TRBJ2-3, with TRBD1 matching 10 bases. The CDR3 spans 15 residues. Trimming removed 4 bases from V and 5 bases from J; junction bases left unmatched: 7. Per germline, CDR1 SGHRS and CDR2 YFSETQ. The CDR3 coding sequence is TGCGCCAGCAGCCTTAGGACAGGGGGTGTAGATACGCAGTATTTT. This codes for CASSLRTGGVDTQYF.

This clonotype was counted at least ten times. The V and J genes are TRBV20-1 and TRBJ2-1; TRBD2 agrees at 10 bases. CDR1 and CDR2 (germline): DFQATT, SNEGSKA (reference sequence). The V segment lost 6 bases and the J segment 4 bases; nucleotides outside the gene matches: 6. The CDR3 runs to 14 residues. CDR3 sequence (DNA): TGCAGTGCCCGGACTAGCGGACTTTACAATGAGCAGTTCTTC. Protein product: CSARTSGLYNEQFF.

As to this clonotype: One junction end disagrees with the germline gene, perhaps due to a read error. This rearrangement joins TRBV4-3 to TRBJ1-1; unclear D gene. This CDR3 is built from 15 residues. Germline loops: CDR1 LGHNA, CDR2 YSLEER. The CDR3 bases are TGCGACAGCAGCCAAGATTGGAGTGGTCTCACTGAAGCTTTCTTT. The encoded protein is CDSSQDWSGLTEAFF.

The rearrangement links TRBV5-1 to TRBJ1-5; 7 bases are shared with TRBD1. CDR3 size: 15 residues. Germline CDR1 is SGHRS and CDR2 is YFSETQ. J was trimmed by 0 bases and V by 2 bases; bases with no gene match: 2. CDR3 loop: CASSLGDSSNQPQHF. The CDR3 DNA is TGCGCCAGCAGCTTAGGGGACAGTAGCAATCAGCCCCAGCATTTT.

CDR3 in DNA: TGCAGTGCTAGAGCAGGGTCTAACTATGGCTACACCTTC. Translated, it gives CSARAGSNYGYTF. V and J are TRBV20-1 and TRBJ1-2; D is possibly TRBD1 (5 bases). Germline loops: CDR1 DFQATT, CDR2 SNEGSKA (reference sequence). Trimming shortened V by 1 base and J by 0 bases, and 6 bases separated the two germline ends. The CDR3 spans 13 residues.

In nucleotides, the CDR3 is TGCAGTGCTAGAGCGGACAGGAACACCGGGGAGCTGTTTTTT. Protein sequence: CSARADRNTGELFF. The V call is TRBV20-1, the J call TRBJ2-2; D is possibly TRBD1 (6 bases). The CDR3 totals 14 residues. V was clipped by 1 base and J by 1 base, with 7 bases between them. CDR1 is DFQATT, CDR2 SNEGSKA, per germline (reference sequence).

CDR3: CSANKGGNTEAFF. The CDR3 DNA sequence: TGCAGTGCTAACAAAGGGGGGAACACTGAAGCTTTCTTT. The rearrangement links TRBV20-1 to TRBJ1-1, with D tentatively TRBD1 (6 bases). With 4 bases removed from V and 1 base from J, the gap between germline ends came to 10 bases. Germline lookup yields CDR1 DFQATT and CDR2 SNEGSKA (reference sequence). This CDR3 is built from 13 residues.

This clonotype was detected many times. The V gene is TRBV12-3 or TRBV12-4, the J gene TRBJ2-1, with 11 nucleotides matching TRBD2. The CDR3 contains 17 residues. After removal of 5 bases from V and 4 bases from J, the junction contained 10 bases not matched to a gene. CDR3 loop: CASSTYVGLAAYNEQFF. The CDR3, as DNA: TGTGCCAGCAGTACGTATGTGGGACTAGCGGCTTACAATGAGCAGTTCTTC.

This clonotype was seen only a few times. This sequence joins TRBV9 and TRBJ2-2; D gene unclear. The CDR3 consists of 16 residues. With 0 bases removed from V and 3 bases from J, the gap between germline ends came to 12 bases. CDR1 and CDR2 (germline): SGDLS, YYNGEE. This CDR3 reads CASSVDPRTDTGELFF. CDR3 DNA: TGTGCCAGCAGCGTAGATCCGAGAACTGACACCGGGGAGCTGTTTTTT.

This clonotype was detected a few times. V gene TRBV7-2 combines with J gene TRBJ2-1; 9 nucleotides align to TRBD2. From germline, CDR1 is SGHTA and CDR2 FQGNSA. The CDR3 loop spans 17 amino acids. After removal of 0 bases from V and 12 bases from J, the junction contained 15 bases not matched to a gene. The CDR3 spells CASSLAPLTSGPPGQFF. In DNA, the CDR3 is TGTGCCAGCAGCTTAGCCCCCTTAACTAGCGGGCCCCCTGGGCAGTTCTTC.

This clonotype was counted ten times or more. The chain is built from TRBV12-3 or TRBV12-4 and TRBJ2-1; no definite D call. The V end lost 4 bases, the J end lost 0 bases, and 7 bases lay between the germline ends. The CDR3 has 14 amino acids. The CDR3 DNA reads as TGTGCCAGCAGTTCCTTTAGCTCCTACAATGAGCAGTTCTTC. Amino acids: CASSSFSSYNEQFF.

This clonotype has just a few counts. The V and J genes are TRBV29-1 and TRBJ2-2; D may match TRBD1 or TRBD2 (5 bases each). The germline CDR1 and CDR2 sequences are SQVTM and ANQGSEA. With 3 bases removed from V and 4 bases from J, the gap between germline ends came to 9 bases. This CDR3 comprises 13 residues. The chain's CDR3 is CSVDGTATGELFF. DNA of the CDR3: TGCAGCGTTGATGGGACCGCCACCGGGGAGCTGTTTTTT.

The V call is TRBV30, the J call TRBJ1-3, with no clear D. The CDR3 consists of 11 residues. From germline, CDR1 is GTSNPN and CDR2 SVGIG (reference sequence). V lost 5 bases, J lost 3 bases, and 5 bases lay in between. Written as DNA, the CDR3 is TGTGCCTGGGGAATTGGAAACACCATATATTTT. Its protein product is CAWGIGNTIYF.

The V gene is TRBV15, the J gene TRBJ1-2; 9 bases match TRBD1. Germline CDR1 and CDR2: LNHNV and YYDKDF (reference sequence). Trimming took 3 bases from V and 4 from J; bases not matched to a gene: 9. CDR3 length: 16 residues. DNA for the CDR3: TGTGCCACCAGCAGCCAGTCGGGACAGGGCCTCTATGGCTACACCTTC. The encoded protein is CATSSQSGQGLYGYTF.

This clonotype occurred a few times. This chain links TRBV7-2 with TRBJ2-1; TRBD2 agrees at 9 bases. Germline values: CDR1 SGHTA, CDR2 FQGNSA. Unmatched junction bases numbered 5, after V lost 2 bases and J lost 6 bases. The CDR3 is 15 amino acids. CDR3 protein: CASSLRAGGPNEQFF. In DNA, the CDR3 is TGTGCCAGCAGCTTACGCGCGGGAGGGCCCAATGAGCAGTTCTTC. The full variable domain, its missing parts supplied by reference TRBV7-2 and TRBJ2-1, is GAGVSQSPSNKVTEKGKDVELRCDPISGHTALYWYRQSLGQGLEFLIYFQGNSAPDKSGLPSDRFSAERTGGSVSTLTIQRTQQEDSAVYLCASSLRAGGPNEQFFGPGTRLTVL.

This clonotype was observed a handful of times. The rearrangement links TRBV5-1 to TRBJ1-6; 7 nucleotides match TRBD1. V was pared by 2 bases and J by 6 bases, with 8 bases of the junction left unmatched. CDR1 is SGHRS, CDR2 YFSETQ, per germline. The CDR3 is made up of 16 amino acids. The CDR3 protein is CASSFQFPGGNSPLHF. CDR3 in DNA: TGCGCCAGCAGCTTCCAGTTTCCAGGGGGTAATTCACCCCTCCACTTT.

The chain carries TRBV12-3 or TRBV12-4 and TRBJ1-5; D gene uncertain. The CDR3 is 13 amino acids. V was shortened by 6 bases and J by 6 bases, with 12 bases between the two germline ends. The CDR3 loop is CASSPGSAQPQHF. CDR3 DNA: TGTGCCAGCAGCCCGGGATCTGCTCAGCCCCAGCATTTT.

This clonotype was observed a few times. This chain connects TRBV7-2 to TRBJ2-1, with 7 bases aligning to TRBD2. Germline V gene sequence: CDR1 SGHTA, CDR2 FQGNSA. The junction had 11 bases not matched to a gene; V was cut back by 4 bases and J by 8 bases. The length of the CDR3 is 15 residues. The CDR3 coding sequence is TGTGCCAGCAGCTCCGAGGGACTATCCTTAGATGAGCAGTTCTTC. Translated: CASSSEGLSLDEQFF.